The source of this TCR beta chain is a study of metastatic and nonmetastatic thyroid tumors. As for the study in general: Repertoires from blood and tumor or nodule tissue of malignant and benign thyroid patients were compared.

TCRdb re-analyzed the PCR reads using MiXCR. The sample holds 25,000 to 30,000 clones, over 20% seen once. This clone was seen a few times. Treatment of any kind had been given to no patient before thyroid surgery. Trimming took off 3 bases at V and 1 base at J, with 0 bases between the two ends. Germline CDR1 reads ENHRY; CDR2 reads SYGVKD. The CDR3 covers 11 residues. Sequenced sample: blood. This clonotype was obtained from a female donor with papillary thyroid cancer or a benign thyroid nodule (not recorded which). Some clones in this sample may be carry-over from other donors' samples. The V and J genes are TRBV10-3 and TRBJ2-5; D call uncertain. CDR3 region: CAISDQETQYF. The CDR3 nucleotides are TGTGCCATCAGTGACCAAGAGACCCAGTACTTC.